This T cell receptor beta chain was captured in a study of shared clonotypes between healthy human individuals. The study's findings and limits: For naive CD4 cells, approximately 4.7% of clonotypes were shared across a handful of donors.

For this clone: Its specificity is unknown.

Repertoires were generated with immunoSEQ multiplex PCR, while TCRdb's copy carries only in-frame clones and drops some. The sample yields 2 million to 2.5 million clones, roughly 95% seen once. The specimen was naive CD4+ T cells sorted from blood. Regarding subset: CD45RA+ positively selected. This clonotype was sampled from a man younger than 35 in good health.

As DNA, the CDR3 is TGTGCCAGCAGCCCAAGTGTGGGAAAGAACACTGAAGCTTTCTTT. Protein sequence: CASSPSVGKNTEAFF. The rearrangement uses TRBV7-3 and TRBJ1-1; D is uncertain. The CDR3 has 15 residues. Germline-derived CDR1 and CDR2 are SGHTA and FQGTGA. The V and J ends lost 5 bases and 1 base respectively, with 14 bases between them.